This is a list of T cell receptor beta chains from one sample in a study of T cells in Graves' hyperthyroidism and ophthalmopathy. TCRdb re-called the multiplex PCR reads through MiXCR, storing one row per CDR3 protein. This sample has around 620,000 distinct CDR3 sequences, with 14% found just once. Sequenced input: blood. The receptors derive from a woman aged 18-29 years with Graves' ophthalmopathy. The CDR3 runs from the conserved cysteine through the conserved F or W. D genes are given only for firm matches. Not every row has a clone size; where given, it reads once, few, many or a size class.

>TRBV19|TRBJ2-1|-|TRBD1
TGTGCCAGTAGTATTTTGGGACAGGGGCACAATGAGCAGTTCTTC
CASSILGQGHNEQFF
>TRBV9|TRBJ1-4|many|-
TGTGCCAGCAGCGAAGGGACCCACGCAACTAATGAAAAACTGTTTTTT
CASSEGTHATNEKLFF
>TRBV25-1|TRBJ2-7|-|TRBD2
TGTGCCAGCCCCCCGGGACTAGCGGGACCAAGCTCCTACGAGCAGTACTTC
CASPPGLAGPSSYEQYF
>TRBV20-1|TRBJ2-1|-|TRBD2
TGCAGTGCTAGGGGCGGGAGGCCACTTTACAATGAGCAGTTCTTC
CSARGGRPLYNEQFF
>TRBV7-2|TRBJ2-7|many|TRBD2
TGTGCCAGCAGACCCAGCGGGAGCTCCTACGAGCAGTACTTC
CASRPSGSSYEQYF
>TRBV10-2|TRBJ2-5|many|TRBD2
TGCGCCAGCCGCTCGGGACTAGCGGGAGAGACCCAGTACTTC
CASRSGLAGETQYF
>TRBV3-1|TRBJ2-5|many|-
TGTGCCAGCAGCCCGGGAGTTGTCCAAGAGACCCAGTACTTC
CASSPGVVQETQYF
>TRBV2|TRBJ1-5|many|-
TGTGCCAGCAGTGCCCTTCGGAATAGCAATCAGCCCCAGCATTTT
CASSALRNSNQPQHF
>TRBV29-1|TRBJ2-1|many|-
TGCAGCGTTGAAGTGGTAAGGGCGGGGCGCTTTGGTGAGCAGTTCTTC
CSVEVVRAGRFGEQFF
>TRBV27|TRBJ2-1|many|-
TGTGCCAGCAGCCTATCGTCCGGGGCGGGCTCCTACAATGAGCAGTTCTTC
CASSLSSGAGSYNEQFF
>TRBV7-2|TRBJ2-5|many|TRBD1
TGTGCCAGCAGTTTCACGATATCCCGGGACAGGGGTTACTTC
CASSFTISRDRGYF
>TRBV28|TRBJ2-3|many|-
TGTGCCAGCAGTCCGGGGTCTGCCCTTTGGGAGGATACGCAGTATTTT
CASSPGSALWEDTQYF
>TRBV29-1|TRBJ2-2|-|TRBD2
TGCAGCGTTGAAGATGAAGGCGGGAGGGCTACCGGGGAGCTGTTTTTT
CSVEDEGGRATGELFF
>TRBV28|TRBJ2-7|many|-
TGTGCCAGCAGCTCCCCCGGGGGAGGTGGGGGCGCCGAGCAGTACTTC
CASSSPGGGGGAEQYF
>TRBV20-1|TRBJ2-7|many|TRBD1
TGCAGTGCTAGAGATGGGGGACAGGCCTTCAACGAGCAGTACTTC
CSARDGGQAFNEQYF
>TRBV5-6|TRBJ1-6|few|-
TGTGCCAGCAGCTTGGCCGGGGGATATTTTTCACCCCTCCACTTT
CASSLAGGYFSPLHF
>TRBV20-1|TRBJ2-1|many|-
TGCAGTGCTAGAGATAAGGAACAGAGCTCCTACAATGAGCAGTTCTTC
CSARDKEQSSYNEQFF
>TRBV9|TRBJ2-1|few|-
TGTGCCAGCAGCCCCGCGCGGGTGGCCATTTTAGGACTGGGCCTCAATGAGCAGTTCTTC
CASSPARVAILGLGLNEQFF
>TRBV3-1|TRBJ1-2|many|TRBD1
TGTGCCAGCAGCCAACCGGGACAGGTGGGACGGGAATATGGCTACACCTTC
CASSQPGQVGREYGYTF
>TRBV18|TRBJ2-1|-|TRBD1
TGTGCCAGCTCACCGGGCGGGACAGGGAGCTACAATGAGCAGTTCTTC
CASSPGGTGSYNEQFF